One TCR beta chain is described in this entry. Trimming removed 1 base from V and 3 bases from J, with 7 bases in between. The CDR3 contains 13 residues. CDR1 and CDR2 (germline): SGHKS, YYEKEE (reference sequence). The assay was immunoSEQ multiplex PCR, and TCRdb's table has in-frame clones only and misses some. Of 2,500,000 or so clones listed, around nine tenths are singletons. These data originate in a study of shared clonotypes between healthy human individuals. The chain links TRBV5-5 to TRBJ1-2; D remains unclear. Sequenced: naive CD4+ T cells sorted from blood. The subset: CD45RA+ positively selected. The receptor's source is a man between 18 and 35 years old in good health. The CDR3 region is CASSLPSYYGYTF. The CDR3 DNA sequence: TGTGCCAGCAGCTTGCCGTCTTACTATGGCTACACCTTC. The variable domain in full, completed from reference TRBV5-5 and TRBJ1-2, reads DAGVTQSPTHLIKTRGQQVTLRCSPISGHKSVSWYQQVLGQGPQFIFQYYEKEERGRGNFPDRFSARQFPNYSSELNVNALLLGDSALYLCASSLPSYYGYTFGSGTRLTVV.